This T cell receptor (beta chain) was captured in a study of human T cells and chemical hapten exposure. Findings and caveats of the study: Once DPC sensitization occurred, TCRs above 1 in 1000 frequency showed no change.

Details on this clonotype: Its antigen is not identified.

Each CDR3 protein gets one entry after TCRdb re-called the RACE reads with MiXCR. Among tens of thousands of distinct CDR3 sequences listed, 5.5% were seen once. Germline V CDR1 and CDR2: LNHDA, SQIVND (reference sequence). V lost 5 bases and J lost 7; bases outside the gene matches: 2. CDR3 size: 14 residues. Regarding time point: healthy volunteer bleed at 6 weeks. RNA extraction used unfractionated whole blood as the source of total RNA. The source material was whole blood. The gene calls are TRBV19 and TRBJ2-1, with 13 bases aligning to TRBD2. The receptor's source is a human donor in good health. Some clones in this sample may be carry-over from other donors' samples. The CDR3 bases are TGTGCCAGTAGTCCGGGACTAGCGGGGAATGAGCAGTTCTTC. As protein: CASSPGLAGNEQFF.